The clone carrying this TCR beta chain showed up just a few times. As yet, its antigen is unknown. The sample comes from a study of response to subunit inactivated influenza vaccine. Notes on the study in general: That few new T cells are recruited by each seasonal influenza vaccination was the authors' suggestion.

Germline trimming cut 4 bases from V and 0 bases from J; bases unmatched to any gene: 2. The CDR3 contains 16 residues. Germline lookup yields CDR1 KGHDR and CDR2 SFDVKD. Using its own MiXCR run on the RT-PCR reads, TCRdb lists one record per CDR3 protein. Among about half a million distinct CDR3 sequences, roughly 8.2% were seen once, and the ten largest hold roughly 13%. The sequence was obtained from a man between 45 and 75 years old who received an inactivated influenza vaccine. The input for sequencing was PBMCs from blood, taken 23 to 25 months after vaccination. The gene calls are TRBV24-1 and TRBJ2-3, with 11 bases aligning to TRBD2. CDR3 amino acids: CATSELAGASTDTQYF. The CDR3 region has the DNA TGTGCCACCAGTGAACTAGCGGGAGCAAGCACAGATACGCAGTATTTT.